This T cell receptor beta chain came from a study of healthy donors' naive CD4 and CD8 T cells. Overall study: A new alpha primer set targeted every functional IMGT alpha variant. Study-level results: Negatively charged CDR3s marked CD8+ lineage; positively charged CDR3s marked CD4+ lineage. Roughly 13% of CD4/CD8 propensity variance appeared explained by V, J and CDR3 charge.

Sorting defined naive CD4+ as CD4+CD8-CD45RO-CD45RA+ and naive CD8+ as CD8+CD4-CD45RA+CD27bright. Germline V gives CDR1 LNHDA, CDR2 SQIVND (reference sequence). The CDR3 covers 11 residues. Each TCR library used around 500 ng of total RNA and a linear amplification protocol. One entry per CDR3 protein, called by TCRdb with MiXCR from the reads. The sample contains approximately 200,000 distinct CDR3 sequences, about 74% of which appear only once. Notes on this clonotype: Its matching antigen is unknown. One end of the junction does not line up with germline, which may come from a read error.

The origin of this receptor is a pool of human donors in good health; the sample pools cells from several healthy donors. The chain couples TRBV19 to TRBJ1-5; D unresolved. The sample comprised naive CD4+ and CD8+ T cells sorted from blood, pooled from several donors. The CDR3 bases are TGTGCCAGAACTAGCAATCGGCCCCAGCATTTT. Translating it yields CARTSNRPQHF.